The 12 T cell receptor beta chains below all came from one sample that was sequenced in a study of T cell clonality in common variable immunodeficiency. Repertoires were generated with immunoSEQ multiplex PCR, while TCRdb's copy carries only in-frame clones and drops some. There are some 40,000 clones in the sample, none observed a single time. Source material: peripheral blood mononuclear cells. Receptors were obtained from a person between 18 and 69 years old in good health.

In its sample, this clone was seen many times. The read comes to an end 3 residues before the CDR3 does, leaving the germline J gene to fill in the end. The rearrangement joins TRBV30 to TRBJ2-6; D is perhaps TRBD1 or TRBD2 (5 bases each). Per the germline V gene, CDR1 is GTSNPN and CDR2 is SVGIG (reference sequence). This CDR3 comprises 14 residues. The germline V and J ends were trimmed by 5 bases and 4 bases, with 12 bases remaining between them. CDR3 amino acids: CAWARGSGANVLTF. Incomplete CDR3 DNA: TGTGCCTGGGCGAGGGGAAGCGGGGCCAACGTC.

As regards this clone: The read falls 3 residues short of the CDR3 end, and the missing part is taken from the germline J gene. The rearrangement links TRBV7-3 to TRBJ2-3, with D possibly TRBD2 on 7 matching bases. CDR1 and CDR2 (germline): SGHTA, FQGTGA. The CDR3 is 17 residues long. The part of the CDR3 DNA that was read is TGTGCCAGCAGCCAGCGACGGGGGGCTAGCGGCCAAGAGACG. Its translation is CASSQRRGASGQET. The entire CDR3 reads CASSQRRGASGQETQYF.

This clone was observed many times. The read ends 3 residues before the CDR3 terminus; that terminus is restored from the germline J gene. The chain employs TRBV20-1 and TRBJ1-6; D ambiguous. V gave up 2 bases and J gave up 9 bases, with 14 bases separating them. The CDR3 totals 14 residues. Germline V gene sequence: CDR1 DFQATT, CDR2 SNEGSKA (reference sequence). CDR3 DNA, as far as it was read: TGCAGTGCTAGATTGGAGGGTGCAGGTTCACCC. It encodes CSARLEGAGSP. The whole CDR3 protein is CSARLEGAGSPLHF.

This clone showed up many times. The read gets to within 3 residues of the CDR3 end, and the germline J gene fills in the rest. The chain carries TRBV7-9 and TRBJ2-5; perhaps TRBD1 as D (6 bases). The CDR3 has 12 amino acids. Germline V gives CDR1 SEHNR, CDR2 FQNEAQ (reference sequence). Trimming removed 5 bases from V and 6 bases from J, with 10 bases in between. The part of the CDR3 DNA that was read is TGTGCCAGCAGCCAACAGGGTCAGACC. Translated, it gives CASSQQGQT. The complete CDR3 sequence is CASSQQGQTQYF.

At least ten counts were recorded for this clone. CDR3 region: CSATKVTSTHEQYF. The DNA read from the CDR3 is TGCAGTGCTACTAAGGTGACTAGCACTCACGAG. The chain employs TRBV20-1 and TRBJ2-7, with 7 bases fitting TRBD2. The read stops 3 residues short of the end of the CDR3; the missing end is completed from the germline J gene. CDR1 is DFQATT and CDR2 is SNEGSKA in the germline V gene (reference sequence). J was trimmed by 5 bases and V by 4 bases; bases with no gene match: 11. CDR3 size: 14 residues.

This clone was counted only a few times. The missing CDR3 end, 3 residues past where the read stops, is filled in from the germline J gene. This sequence joins TRBV5-6 and TRBJ2-3; a weak D match, TRBD2 (6 bases). Germline lookup yields CDR1 SGHDT and CDR2 YYEEEE. The CDR3 is made up of 15 amino acids. The part of the CDR3 DNA that was read is TGTGCCAGCAGCCGGCGCGGGGATGGCAATCAGCCG. This encodes CASSRRGDGNQP. The CDR3 in its entirety is CASSRRGDGNQPQYF.

This clone was seen many times. The CDR3 end is not reached by the read, which stops 3 residues before it; the germline J gene fills it in. This rearrangement joins TRBV20-1 to TRBJ1-4; 7 nucleotides agree with TRBD1. Losses at the gene ends were 7 bases for V and 5 bases for J; bases not matched to a gene: 10. Germline CDR1 reads DFQATT; CDR2 reads SNEGSKA (reference sequence). The CDR3 consists of 14 residues. CDR3 DNA (partial): TGCAGTGTCCTCCGGGACAGACTAAATGAAAAA. It specifies CSVLRDRLNEK. The full CDR3 protein reads CSVLRDRLNEKLFF.

There are many counts of this clone. Read sequence stops 3 residues before the CDR3 end, and the germline J gene provides the missing end. This sequence joins TRBV7-2 and TRBJ2-5, with D possibly being TRBD2 (6 bases). Germline CDR1 and CDR2: SGHTA and FQGNSA. Trimming took 8 bases from V and 4 from J, leaving 17 bases between them. The CDR3 covers 14 residues. Here the CDR3 reads CASGPLRRAETQYF. The CDR3 bases that were read are TGTGCCAGCGGCCCCTTGAGGAGGGCAGAGACC.

This clone was observed at least ten times. The read gets to within 3 residues of the CDR3 end, and the germline J gene fills in the rest. V usage is TRBV5-1 and J usage is TRBJ2-7, with D tentatively TRBD1 (7 bases). The CDR3 is 14 residues long. Trimming took 4 bases from V and 6 from J, leaving 17 bases between them. Germline V gene data show CDR1 as SGHRS and CDR2 as YFSETQ. This CDR3 reads CASSPGGRLVEQYF. The DNA read from the CDR3 is TGCGCCAGCAGCCCAGGGGGGCGGCTCGTCGAG.

Worth noting for this clone: The read finishes 3 residues shy of the CDR3 end, and the germline J gene is used to complete it. This chain uses TRBV5-1 with TRBJ1-2, with TRBD1 matching over 11 bases. The germline V gene has CDR1 SGHRS and CDR2 YFSETQ. The CDR3 consists of 17 residues. The V segment lost 4 bases and the J segment 4 bases; nucleotides outside the gene matches: 12. CDR3 bases read: TGCGCCAGCAGCATAGGGACAGGGGGTATCGGTAGCTATGGC. Its translation: CASSIGTGGIGSYG. The full CDR3 protein reads CASSIGTGGIGSYGYTF.

The sample holds many counts of this clone. With the read ending 3 residues before the CDR3 end, the germline J gene is used to fill in that end. This chain links TRBV19 with TRBJ2-2; D not certain. The V end lost 5 bases, the J end lost 6 bases, and 13 bases lay between the germline ends. The CDR3 runs 14 residues. From germline, CDR1 is LNHDA and CDR2 SQIVND (reference sequence). The CDR3: CASSPKLGPGELFF. Partial CDR3 DNA: TGTGCCAGTAGTCCGAAACTGGGCCCCGGGGAG.

This clone was recorded many times. The read ends 3 residues early relative to the CDR3; the germline J gene fills the gap. The gene calls are TRBV5-1 and TRBJ2-4; tentatively, D is TRBD2 (6 bases). Trimming left V 4 bases short and J 0 bases short, with 26 bases between. This CDR3 spans 20 amino acids. CDR1 and CDR2 from the germline V gene are SGHRS and YFSETQ. This CDR3 reads CASSNHRDSTERVAKNIQYF. The part of the CDR3 DNA that was read is TGCGCCAGCAGCAACCACCGGGACTCCACGGAAAGAGTAGCCAAAAACATT.